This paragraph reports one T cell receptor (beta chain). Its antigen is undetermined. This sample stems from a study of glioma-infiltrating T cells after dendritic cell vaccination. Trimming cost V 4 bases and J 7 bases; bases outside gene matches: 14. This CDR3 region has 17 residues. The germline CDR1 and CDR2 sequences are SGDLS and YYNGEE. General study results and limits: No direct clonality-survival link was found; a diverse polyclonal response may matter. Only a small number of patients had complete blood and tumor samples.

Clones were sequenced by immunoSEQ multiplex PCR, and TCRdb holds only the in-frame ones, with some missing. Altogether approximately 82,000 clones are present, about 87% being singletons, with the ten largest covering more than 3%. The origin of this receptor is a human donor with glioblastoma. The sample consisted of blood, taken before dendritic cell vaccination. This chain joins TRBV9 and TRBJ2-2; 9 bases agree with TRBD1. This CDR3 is CASSPEGTGSRVGELFF. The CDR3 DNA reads TGTGCCAGCAGCCCCGAGGGGACAGGGTCCCGGGTCGGGGAGCTGTTTTTT.